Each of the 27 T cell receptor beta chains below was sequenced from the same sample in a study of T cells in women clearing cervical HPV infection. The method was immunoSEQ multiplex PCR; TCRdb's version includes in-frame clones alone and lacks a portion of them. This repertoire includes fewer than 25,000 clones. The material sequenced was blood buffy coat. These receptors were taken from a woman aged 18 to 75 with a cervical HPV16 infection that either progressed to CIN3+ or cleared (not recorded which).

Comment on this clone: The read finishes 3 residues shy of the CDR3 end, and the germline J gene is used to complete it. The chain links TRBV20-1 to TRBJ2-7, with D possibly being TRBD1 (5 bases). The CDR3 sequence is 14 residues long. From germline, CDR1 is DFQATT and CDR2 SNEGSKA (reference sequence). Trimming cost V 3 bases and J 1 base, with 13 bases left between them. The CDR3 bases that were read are TGCAGTGCTAGTATGGGGCCGTGGTCCTACGAG. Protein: CSASMGPWSYE. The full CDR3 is CSASMGPWSYEQYF.

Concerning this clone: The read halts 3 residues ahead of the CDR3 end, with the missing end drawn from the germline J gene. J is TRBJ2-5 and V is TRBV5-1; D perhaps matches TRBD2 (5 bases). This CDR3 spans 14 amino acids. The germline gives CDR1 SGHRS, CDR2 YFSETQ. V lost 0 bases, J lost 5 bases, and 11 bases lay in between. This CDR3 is CASSLDGLGETQYF. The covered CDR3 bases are TGCGCCAGCAGCTTGGACGGACTTGGGGAGACC. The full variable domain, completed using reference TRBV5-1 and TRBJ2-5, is KAGVTQTPRYLIKTRGQQVTLSCSPISGHRSVSWYQQTPGQGLQFLFEYFSETQRNKGNFPGRFSGRQFSNSRSEMNVSTLELGDSALYLCASSLDGLGETQYFGPGTRLLVL.

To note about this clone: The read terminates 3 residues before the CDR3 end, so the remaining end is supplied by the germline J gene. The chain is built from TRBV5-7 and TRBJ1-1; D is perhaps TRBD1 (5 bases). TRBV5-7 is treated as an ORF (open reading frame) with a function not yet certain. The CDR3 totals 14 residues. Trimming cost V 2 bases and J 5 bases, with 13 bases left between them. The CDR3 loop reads CASSFTGEPTEAFF. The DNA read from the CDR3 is TGTGCCAGCAGCTTTACGGGGGAGCCTACTGAA.

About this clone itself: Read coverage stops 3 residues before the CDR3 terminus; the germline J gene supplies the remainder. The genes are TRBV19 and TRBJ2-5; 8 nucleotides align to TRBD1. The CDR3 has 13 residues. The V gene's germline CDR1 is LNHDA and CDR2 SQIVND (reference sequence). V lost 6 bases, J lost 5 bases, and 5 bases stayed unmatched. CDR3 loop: CASSPGGMETQYF. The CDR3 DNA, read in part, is TGTGCCAGTAGCCCAGGGGGCATGGAGACC. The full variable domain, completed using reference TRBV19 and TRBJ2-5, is DGGITQSPKYLFRKEGQNVTLSCEQNLNHDAMYWYRQDPGQGLRLIYYSQIVNDFQKGDIAEGYSVSREKKESFPLTVTSAQKNPTAFYLCASSPGGMETQYFGPGTRLLVL.

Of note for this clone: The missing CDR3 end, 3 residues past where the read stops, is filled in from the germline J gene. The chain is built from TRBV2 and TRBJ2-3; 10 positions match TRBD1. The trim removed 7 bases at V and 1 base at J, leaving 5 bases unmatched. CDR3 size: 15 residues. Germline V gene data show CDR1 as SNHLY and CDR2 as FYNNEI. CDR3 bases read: TGTGCCAGCACGATTGGGACAGGGGGCACAGATACG. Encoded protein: CASTIGTGGTDT. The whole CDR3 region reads CASTIGTGGTDTQYF.

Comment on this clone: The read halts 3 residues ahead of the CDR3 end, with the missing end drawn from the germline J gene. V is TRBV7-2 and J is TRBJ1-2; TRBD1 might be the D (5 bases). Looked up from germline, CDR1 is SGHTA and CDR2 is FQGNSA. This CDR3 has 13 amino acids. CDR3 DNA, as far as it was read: TGTGCCAGCAGCAAGTTCTGGGGCGATACC. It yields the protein CASSKFWGDT. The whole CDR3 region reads CASSKFWGDTYTF.

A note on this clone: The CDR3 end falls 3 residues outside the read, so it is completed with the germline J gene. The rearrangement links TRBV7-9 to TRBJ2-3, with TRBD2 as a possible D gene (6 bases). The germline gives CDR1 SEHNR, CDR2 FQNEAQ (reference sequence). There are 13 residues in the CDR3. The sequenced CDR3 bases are TGTGCCAGCAGCTTCGGGGGTCGAGAGACG. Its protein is CASSFGGRET. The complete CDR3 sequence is CASSFGGRETQYF.

The CDR3 DNA, read in part, is TGTGCCAGCAGCTTAGATACTGTTGGAAACACC. Protein: CASSLDTVGNT. The full CDR3 protein is CASSLDTVGNTIYF. V and J are TRBV7-9 and TRBJ1-3; no reliable D call. The read falls 3 residues short of the CDR3 end, and the missing part is taken from the germline J gene. V dropped 1 base and J dropped 3 bases, with 7 bases sitting between them. The CDR3 is 14 residues long. Germline V CDR1 and CDR2: SEHNR, FQNEAQ (reference sequence).

The part of the CDR3 DNA that was read is TGTGCCGTACAACGTGAGGGGACCTACGAG. Protein product: CAVQREGTYE. The CDR3 in full is CAVQREGTYEQYF. The rearrangement joins TRBV6-2 or TRBV6-3 to TRBJ2-7; D may be TRBD1 or TRBD2 (5 bases each). The read terminates 3 residues before the CDR3 end, so the remaining end is supplied by the germline J gene. The CDR3 runs 13 residues. The germline V and J ends were trimmed by 11 bases and 2 bases, with 16 bases remaining between them. The germline V gene encodes CDR1 MNHEY and CDR2 SVGEGT.

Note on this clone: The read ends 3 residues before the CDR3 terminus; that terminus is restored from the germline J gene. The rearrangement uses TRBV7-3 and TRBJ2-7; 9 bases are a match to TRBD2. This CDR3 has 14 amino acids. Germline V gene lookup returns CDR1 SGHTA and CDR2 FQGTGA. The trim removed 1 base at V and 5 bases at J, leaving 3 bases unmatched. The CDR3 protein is CASSLSGGANEQYF. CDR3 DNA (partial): TGTGCCAGCAGCTTAAGCGGGGGGGCCAACGAG.

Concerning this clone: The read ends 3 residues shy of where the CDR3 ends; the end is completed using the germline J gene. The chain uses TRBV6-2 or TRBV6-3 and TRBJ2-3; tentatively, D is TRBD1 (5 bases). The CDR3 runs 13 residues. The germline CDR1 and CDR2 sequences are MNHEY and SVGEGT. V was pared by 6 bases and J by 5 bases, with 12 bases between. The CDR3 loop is CASRPRDGDTQYF. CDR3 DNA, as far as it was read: TGTGCCAGCAGGCCCAGGGATGGAGATACG.

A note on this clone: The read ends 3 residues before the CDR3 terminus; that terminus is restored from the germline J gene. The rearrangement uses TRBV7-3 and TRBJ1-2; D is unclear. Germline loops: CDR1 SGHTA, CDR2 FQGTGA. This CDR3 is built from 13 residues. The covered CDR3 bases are TGTGCCAGCAGCTTAAGTTCCGACTACGAC. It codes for CASSLSSDYD. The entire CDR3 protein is CASSLSSDYDYTF.

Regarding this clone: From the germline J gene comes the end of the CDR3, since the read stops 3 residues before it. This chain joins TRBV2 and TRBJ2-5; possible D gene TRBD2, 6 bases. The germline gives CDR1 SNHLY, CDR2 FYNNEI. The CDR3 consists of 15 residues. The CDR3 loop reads CASSERAGRTDTQYF. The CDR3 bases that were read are TGTGCCAGCAGTGAACGTGCGGGGCGCACAGATACC.

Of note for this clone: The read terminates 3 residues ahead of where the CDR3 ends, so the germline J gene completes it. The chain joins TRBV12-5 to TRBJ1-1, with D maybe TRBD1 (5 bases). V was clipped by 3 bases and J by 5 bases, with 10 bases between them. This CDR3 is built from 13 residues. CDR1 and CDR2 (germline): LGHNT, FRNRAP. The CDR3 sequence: CASGLRGGTEAFF. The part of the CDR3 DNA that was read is TGTGCTAGTGGTTTAAGGGGCGGTACTGAA. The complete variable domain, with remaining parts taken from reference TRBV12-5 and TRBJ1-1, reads DARVTQTPRHKVTEMGQEVTMRCQPILGHNTVFWYRQTMMQGLELLAYFRNRAPLDDSGMPKDRFSAEMPDATLATLKIQPSEPRDSAVYFCASGLRGGTEAFFGQGTRLTVV.

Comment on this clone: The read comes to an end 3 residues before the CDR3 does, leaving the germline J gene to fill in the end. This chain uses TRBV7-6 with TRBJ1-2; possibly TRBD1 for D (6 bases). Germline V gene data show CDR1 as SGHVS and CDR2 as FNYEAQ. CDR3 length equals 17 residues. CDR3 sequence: CASTKRRGGDSYNDYTF. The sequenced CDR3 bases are TGTGCCAGCACCAAACGGAGGGGGGGCGACTCCTACAATGAC.

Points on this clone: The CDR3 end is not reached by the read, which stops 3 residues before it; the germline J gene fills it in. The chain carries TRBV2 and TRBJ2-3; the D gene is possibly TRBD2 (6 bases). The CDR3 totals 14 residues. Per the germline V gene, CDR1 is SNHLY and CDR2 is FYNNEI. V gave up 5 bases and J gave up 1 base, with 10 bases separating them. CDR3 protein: CASSWDSRTDTQYF. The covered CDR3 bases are TGTGCCAGCAGTTGGGACTCTCGCACAGATACG.

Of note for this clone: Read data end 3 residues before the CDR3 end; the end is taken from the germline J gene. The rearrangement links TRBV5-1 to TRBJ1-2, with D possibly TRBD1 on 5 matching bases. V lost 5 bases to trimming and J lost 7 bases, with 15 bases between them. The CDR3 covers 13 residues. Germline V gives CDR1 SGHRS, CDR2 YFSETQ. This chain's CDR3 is CASSFEAGLGYTF. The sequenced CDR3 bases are TGCGCCAGCAGTTTTGAGGCAGGGCTTGGC. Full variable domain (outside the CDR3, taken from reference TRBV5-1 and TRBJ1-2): KAGVTQTPRYLIKTRGQQVTLSCSPISGHRSVSWYQQTPGQGLQFLFEYFSETQRNKGNFPGRFSGRQFSNSRSEMNVSTLELGDSALYLCASSFEAGLGYTFGSGTRLTVV.

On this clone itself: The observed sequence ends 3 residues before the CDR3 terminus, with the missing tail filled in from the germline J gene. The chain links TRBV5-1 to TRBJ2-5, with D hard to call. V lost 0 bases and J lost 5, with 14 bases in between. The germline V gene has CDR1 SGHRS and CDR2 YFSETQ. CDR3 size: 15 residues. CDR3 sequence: CASSLDRNLGETQYF. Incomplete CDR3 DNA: TGCGCCAGCAGCTTGGACAGAAACTTAGGGGAGACC.

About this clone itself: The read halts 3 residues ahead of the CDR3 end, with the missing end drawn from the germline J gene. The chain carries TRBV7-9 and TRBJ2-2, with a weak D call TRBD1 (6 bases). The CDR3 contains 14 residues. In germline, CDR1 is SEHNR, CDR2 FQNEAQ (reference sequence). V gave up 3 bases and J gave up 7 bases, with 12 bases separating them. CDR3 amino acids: CASSFKRGHGELFF. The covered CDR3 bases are TGTGCCAGCAGCTTTAAGAGGGGACACGGGGAG.

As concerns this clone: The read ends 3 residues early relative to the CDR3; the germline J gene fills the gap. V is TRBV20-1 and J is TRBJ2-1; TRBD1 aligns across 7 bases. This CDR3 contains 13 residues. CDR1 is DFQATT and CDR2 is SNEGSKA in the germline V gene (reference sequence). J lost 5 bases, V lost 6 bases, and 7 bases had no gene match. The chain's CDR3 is CSAEGDRHNEQFF. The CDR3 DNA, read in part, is TGCAGTGCCGAAGGGGACAGACACAATGAG.

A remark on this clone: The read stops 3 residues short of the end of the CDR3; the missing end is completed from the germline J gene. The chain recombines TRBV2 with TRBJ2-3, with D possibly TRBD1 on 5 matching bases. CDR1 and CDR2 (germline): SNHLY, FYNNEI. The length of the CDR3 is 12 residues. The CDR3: CASTRVGQPQYF. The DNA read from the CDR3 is TGTGCCAGCACCAGGGTCGGTCAGCCG.

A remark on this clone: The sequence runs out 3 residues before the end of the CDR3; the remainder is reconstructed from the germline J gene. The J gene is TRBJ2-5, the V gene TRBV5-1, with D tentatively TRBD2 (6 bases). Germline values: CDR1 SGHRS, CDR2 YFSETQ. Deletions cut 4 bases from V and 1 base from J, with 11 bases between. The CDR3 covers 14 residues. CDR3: CASSVGGIQETQYF. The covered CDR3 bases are TGCGCCAGCAGCGTCGGGGGAATCCAAGAGACC. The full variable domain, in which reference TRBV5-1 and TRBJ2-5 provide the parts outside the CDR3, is KAGVTQTPRYLIKTRGQQVTLSCSPISGHRSVSWYQQTPGQGLQFLFEYFSETQRNKGNFPGRFSGRQFSNSRSEMNVSTLELGDSALYLCASSVGGIQETQYFGPGTRLLVL.

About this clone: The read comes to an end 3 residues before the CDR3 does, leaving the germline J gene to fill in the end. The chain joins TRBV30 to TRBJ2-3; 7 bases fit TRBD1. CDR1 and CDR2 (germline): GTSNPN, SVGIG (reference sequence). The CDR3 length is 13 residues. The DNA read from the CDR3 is TGTGCCTGGGGTGACAGGGTGGGGGAGACG. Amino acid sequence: CAWGDRVGET. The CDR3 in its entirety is CAWGDRVGETQYF.

The sequenced part of the CDR3 DNA is TGTGCCAGCAGCTTATGGGGGGTTGGGGCCAACGTA. This gives the protein CASSLWGVGANV. The full CDR3 sequence reads CASSLWGVGANVLFF. The J gene is TRBJ1-4, the V gene TRBV7-2, with D perhaps matching TRBD1 (5 bases). The read ends 3 residues shy of where the CDR3 ends; the end is completed using the germline J gene. The CDR3 runs to 15 residues. CDR1 and CDR2 (germline): SGHTA, FQGNSA.

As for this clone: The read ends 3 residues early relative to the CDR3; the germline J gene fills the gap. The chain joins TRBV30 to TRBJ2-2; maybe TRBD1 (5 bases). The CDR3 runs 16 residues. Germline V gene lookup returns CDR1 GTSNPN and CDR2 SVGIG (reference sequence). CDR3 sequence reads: CAWSASPISGANVLFF. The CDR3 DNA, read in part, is TGTGCCTGGAGTGCTTCCCCCATTTCTGGGGCCAACGTG.

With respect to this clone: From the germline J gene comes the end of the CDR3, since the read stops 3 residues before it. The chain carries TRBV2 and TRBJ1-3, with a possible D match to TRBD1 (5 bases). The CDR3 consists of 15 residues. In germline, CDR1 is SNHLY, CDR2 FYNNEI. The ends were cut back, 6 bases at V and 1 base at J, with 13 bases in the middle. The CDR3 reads CASSPGGGSGNTIYF. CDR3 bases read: TGTGCCAGCAGCCCTGGGGGGGGATCTGGAAACACC.

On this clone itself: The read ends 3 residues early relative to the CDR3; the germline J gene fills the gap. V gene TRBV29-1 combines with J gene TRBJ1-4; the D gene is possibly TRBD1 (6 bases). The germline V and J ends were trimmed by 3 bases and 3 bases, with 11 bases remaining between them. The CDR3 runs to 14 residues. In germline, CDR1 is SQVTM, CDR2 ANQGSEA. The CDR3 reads CSVDGGPSNEKLFF. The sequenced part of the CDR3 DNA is TGCAGCGTTGACGGGGGGCCGTCTAATGAAAAA. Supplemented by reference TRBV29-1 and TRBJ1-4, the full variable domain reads SAVISQKPSRDICQRGTSLTIQCQVDSQVTMMFWYRQQPGQSLTLIATANQGSEATYESGFVIDKFPISRPNLTFSTLTVSNMSPEDSSIYLCSVDGGPSNEKLFFGSGTQLSVL.